This entry lists 14 T cell receptor beta chains sequenced from one sample in a study of blood T cell repertoires in COVID-19. Produced via immunoSEQ multiplex PCR; TCRdb's table is partial and in-frame only. The table shows fewer than 60,000 clones, with approximately 90% occurring only once. Sequences were obtained from peripheral blood. The receptors shown here come from a woman aged 60-70 years with COVID-19, enrolled during active disease.

The DNA for the CDR3 is TGCGCCAGCAGCCAAGTCCCACTTAACAATGAGCAGTTCTTC. It is translated as CASSQVPLNNEQFF. The chain has TRBV4-1 and TRBJ2-1; D not certain. This CDR3 is built from 14 residues. The germline CDR1 and CDR2 sequences are MGHRA and YSYEKL. Trimming shortened V by 1 base and J by 5 bases, and 9 bases separated the two germline ends.

The rearrangement joins TRBV11-3 to TRBJ2-7; TRBD1 agrees at 8 bases. CDR1 is SGHNT and CDR2 is YENEEA in the germline V gene. The CDR3 length is 13 residues. V shed 3 bases, J shed 6 bases, and the junction held 4 bases outside the gene matches. CDR3 residues: CASSLDRVGEQYF. For the CDR3, the DNA is TGTGCCAGCAGCTTGGACAGGGTCGGCGAGCAGTACTTC.

This chain uses TRBV10-1 with TRBJ2-7, with TRBD1 matching 12 bases. Looked up from germline, CDR1 is WNHNN and CDR2 is SYGVQD (reference sequence). The CDR3 is made up of 17 amino acids. The ends lost 8 bases at V and 1 base at J; junction bases unmatched: 12. The CDR3 spells CASFLRDRGHESYEQYF. CDR3 in DNA: TGCGCCAGCTTCCTCCGGGACAGGGGGCACGAGTCCTACGAGCAGTACTTC.

This rearrangement joins TRBV4-1 to TRBJ2-3; tentative D call: TRBD2 (6 bases). With 8 bases removed from V and 0 bases from J, the gap between germline ends came to 15 bases. The CDR3 runs to 15 residues. The germline CDR1 and CDR2 sequences are MGHRA and YSYEKL. The CDR3 region has the DNA TGCGCCAGCCAGCGGGTCGCCCCTAGCACAGATACGCAGTATTTT. Amino acid sequence: CASQRVAPSTDTQYF.

The J gene is TRBJ2-1, the V gene TRBV9; 9 bases map to TRBD2. With 0 bases clipped from V and 1 base from J, the junction kept 5 bases outside the gene matches. Germline V gives CDR1 SGDLS, CDR2 YYNGEE. The CDR3 sequence is 17 residues long. The CDR3: CASSVGVSGSSYNEQFF. The CDR3 nucleotides read TGTGCCAGCAGCGTAGGAGTTAGCGGGAGTTCCTACAATGAGCAGTTCTTC.

Turning to this clone: Other DNA sequences of this sample code for an identical CDR3. The chain has TRBV9 and TRBJ2-2, with 7 bases aligning to TRBD1. Germline loops: CDR1 SGDLS, CDR2 YYNGEE. This CDR3 region has 15 residues. The V and J ends lost 0 bases and 5 bases, in that order; junction bases with no gene match: 4. CDR3 in amino acids: CASSVDRGGTGELFF. CDR3 sequence (DNA): TGTGCCAGCAGCGTAGACAGGGGTGGTACCGGGGAGCTGTTTTTT.

The chain employs TRBV18 and TRBJ2-3; 13 positions agree with TRBD2. The V segment lost 1 base and the J segment 5 bases; nucleotides outside the gene matches: 12. The CDR3 sequence is 19 residues long. Germline lookup yields CDR1 KGHSH and CDR2 LQKENI. The CDR3 sequence is CASSPQGTSGLAGKDTQYF. In nucleotides, the CDR3 is TGTGCCAGCTCACCACAAGGGACATCGGGACTAGCGGGGAAAGATACGCAGTATTTT.

The gene calls are TRBV15 and TRBJ1-3, with TRBD1 identical over 9 bases. Germline lookup yields CDR1 LNHNV and CDR2 YYDKDF (reference sequence). With V trimmed by 0 bases and J by 4 bases, 16 bases remained unmatched. The CDR3 contains 20 residues. This chain's CDR3 is CATSRDLLSSRTGVGNTIYF. CDR3 coding DNA: TGTGCCACCAGCAGAGATCTATTGTCTTCGCGGACAGGGGTCGGAAACACCATATATTTT.

V gene TRBV5-1 combines with J gene TRBJ2-7; 8 nucleotides line up with TRBD1. After removal of 5 bases from V and 3 bases from J, the junction contained 10 bases not matched to a gene. The germline CDR1 and CDR2 sequences are SGHRS and YFSETQ. CDR3 size: 15 residues. The DNA for the CDR3 is TGCGCCAGCAGTTTGACAGGGGACCGTGGCTACGAGCAGTACTTC. Encoded protein: CASSLTGDRGYEQYF.

The chain has TRBV2 and TRBJ2-3; D is unresolved. V was pared by 4 bases and J by 13 bases, with 15 bases between. Germline assignment: CDR1 SNHLY and CDR2 FYNNEI. CDR3 size: 12 residues. Here the CDR3 reads CASSGSPAPKYF. In DNA form, the CDR3 reads TGTGCCAGCAGTGGAAGCCCTGCTCCTAAGTATTTT. Filled out from reference TRBV2 and TRBJ2-3, the complete variable domain reads EPEVTQTPSHQVTQMGQEVILRCVPISNHLYFYWYRQILGQKVEFLVSFYNNEISEKSEIFDDQFSVERPDGSNFTLKIRSTKLEDSAMYFCASSGSPAPKYFGPGTRLTVL.

CDR3 DNA sequence: TGTGCCAGCAGCCAAGATTTGCAACTCAAGCAGTTCTTC. It codes for CASSQDLQLKQFF. The rearrangement links TRBV3-1 (or the pseudogene TRBV3-2) to TRBJ2-1; D gene ambiguous. Germline-derived CDR1 and CDR2 are LGHDT and YNNKEL (reference sequence). Trimming pared 0 bases from V and 11 bases from J, leaving 11 bases between. The CDR3 has 13 residues.

The J gene is TRBJ2-7, the V gene TRBV7-2; D may be TRBD2 (7 bases). The CDR3 loop spans 14 amino acids. Germline V CDR1 and CDR2: SGHTA, FQGNSA. Between the trimmed V and J ends, which lost 4 bases and 2 bases, there was a span of 12 bases. In nucleotides, the CDR3 is TGTGCCAGCAGCTGGGGGGGCGGAGCCTACGAGCAGTACTTC. As protein: CASSWGGGAYEQYF.

The rearrangement uses TRBV7-6 and TRBJ2-5; maybe TRBD2 (5 bases). Germline V gene sequence: CDR1 SGHVS, CDR2 FNYEAQ. Trimming removed 3 bases at V and 5 bases at J, with 16 bases between. CDR3 length equals 15 residues. CDR3 sequence: CASSFRPGKEETQYF. CDR3 coding DNA: TGTGCCAGCAGCTTCCGTCCGGGGAAGGAGGAGACCCAGTACTTC.

This rearrangement joins TRBV29-1 to TRBJ2-1; 7 bases are a match to TRBD1. V dropped 6 bases and J dropped 7; count of bases not matched to a gene: 12. Looked up from germline, CDR1 is SQVTM and CDR2 is ANQGSEA. The CDR3 has 14 amino acids. CDR3: CSVEKRQGKNEQFF. CDR3 nucleotide sequence: TGCAGCGTAGAAAAGCGACAGGGAAAGAATGAGCAGTTCTTC.